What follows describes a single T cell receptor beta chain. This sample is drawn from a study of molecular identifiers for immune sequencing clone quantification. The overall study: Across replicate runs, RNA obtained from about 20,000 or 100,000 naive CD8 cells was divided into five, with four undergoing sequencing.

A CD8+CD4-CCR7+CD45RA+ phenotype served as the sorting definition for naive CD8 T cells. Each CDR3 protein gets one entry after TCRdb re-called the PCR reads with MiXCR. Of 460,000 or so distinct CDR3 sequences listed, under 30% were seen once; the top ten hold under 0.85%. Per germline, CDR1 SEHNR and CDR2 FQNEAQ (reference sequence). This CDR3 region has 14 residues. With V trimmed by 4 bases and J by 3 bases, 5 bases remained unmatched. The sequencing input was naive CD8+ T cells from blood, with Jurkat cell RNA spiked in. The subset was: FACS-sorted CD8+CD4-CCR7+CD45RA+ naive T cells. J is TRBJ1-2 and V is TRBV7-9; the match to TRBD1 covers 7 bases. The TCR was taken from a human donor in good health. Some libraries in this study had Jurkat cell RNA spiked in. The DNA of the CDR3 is TGTGCCAGCAGCTCGGCCGGGACAGACTATGGCTACACCTTC. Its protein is CASSSAGTDYGYTF.